These 9 T cell receptor beta chains share one sample of origin, sequenced in a study of blood T cell repertoires in COVID-19. TCRdb's copy holds only in-frame clones and misses some; the assay was immunoSEQ multiplex PCR. The repertoire includes some 240,000 clones, roughly 89% of them detected once, and 1.5% sits in the top ten. Sequenced material: peripheral blood. Source of these receptors: a woman aged 40 to 50 who had recovered from COVID-19.

The chain employs TRBV7-9 and TRBJ2-5; a possible D gene is TRBD1 (5 bases). Germline CDR1 is SEHNR and CDR2 is FQNEAQ (reference sequence). The germline V and J ends were trimmed by 0 bases and 5 bases, with 10 bases remaining between them. The CDR3 extends over 14 amino acids. In DNA form, the CDR3 reads TGTGCCAGCAGCTTAGCAGGGGCAGGTGAGACCCAGTACTTC. Translated, it gives CASSLAGAGETQYF.

V usage is TRBV27 and J usage is TRBJ2-7, with TRBD2 matching 11 bases. V trimming: 4 bases; J trimming: 0 bases; junction bases outside the gene matches: 11. The length of the CDR3 is 18 residues. Germline CDR1 and CDR2: MNHEY and SMNVEV (reference sequence). The CDR3, as DNA: TGTGCCAGCAGTTACTTACGACTAGCGGGGAGGAGCTCCTACGAGCAGTACTTC. It specifies CASSYLRLAGRSSYEQYF.

The sample holds a few counts of this clone. This sequence joins TRBV28 and TRBJ1-5; D unresolved. From germline, CDR1 is MDHEN and CDR2 SYDVKM. The V and J ends lost 4 bases and 0 bases respectively, with 4 bases between them. The CDR3 is 13 residues long. In DNA form, the CDR3 reads TGTGCCAGCAGTTCTTTTAGCAATCAGCCCCAGCATTTT. This encodes CASSSFSNQPQHF.

This clone was detected only a few times. V gene TRBV6-5 combines with J gene TRBJ2-2, with D possibly being TRBD1 (5 bases). CDR1 is MNHEY and CDR2 is SVGAGI in the germline V gene. This CDR3 has 16 amino acids. Trimming removed 0 bases from V and 2 bases from J, with 10 bases in between. CDR3 region: CASSYSTDSNTGELFF. CDR3 sequence (DNA): TGTGCCAGCAGTTACTCGACAGACAGTAACACCGGGGAGCTGTTTTTT.

The V call is TRBV13, the J call TRBJ2-5; 8 bases line up with TRBD2. The germline gives CDR1 PRHDT, CDR2 FYEKMQ (reference sequence). This CDR3 has 15 residues. The trim removed 3 bases at V and 1 base at J, leaving 4 bases unmatched. This CDR3 reads CASSFFAGGQETQYF. The CDR3 DNA reads TGTGCCAGCAGCTTTTTTGCGGGGGGCCAAGAGACCCAGTACTTC.

This clone was seen once. The V gene is TRBV12-1, the J gene TRBJ1-2; TRBD1 is taken as the D call from the table, unchecked against the DNA. TRBV12-1 is flagged as a pseudogene. The CDR3 totals 17 residues. CDR3 protein: CASSFSPRGQGYYGYTF. CDR3 sequence (DNA): TGTGCCAGCAGCTTCTCTCCTAGAGGACAGGGATACTATGGCTACACCTTC.

The rearrangement links TRBV7-2 to TRBJ1-2, with a possible D match to TRBD1 (6 bases). The CDR3 runs to 16 residues. The V gene lost 0 bases and the J gene lost 0 bases, with 11 bases spanning the gap. The germline V gene has CDR1 SGHTA and CDR2 FQGNSA. The DNA for the CDR3 is TGTGCCAGCAGCTTAGCTCGGACAGAAGCTAACTATGGCTACACCTTC. Translation: CASSLARTEANYGYTF.

The chain employs TRBV6-5 and TRBJ1-5; D not certain. V was cut by 8 bases and J by 15 bases, with 17 bases left in between. The CDR3 loop spans 11 amino acids. CDR1 is MNHEY and CDR2 is SVGAGI in the germline V gene. This chain's CDR3 is CASANGFIWHF. The CDR3 nucleotides are TGTGCCAGCGCCAACGGGTTCATATGGCATTTT.

V usage is TRBV19 and J usage is TRBJ2-7; D not certain. Germline values: CDR1 LNHDA, CDR2 SQIVND (reference sequence). V lost 4 bases to trimming and J lost 2 bases, with 9 bases between them. CDR3 length: 13 amino acids. CDR3 in amino acids: CASSNDITYEQYF. In DNA form, the CDR3 reads TGTGCCAGTAGTAACGACATCACCTACGAGCAGTACTTC. The variable domain in full, with the rest retrieved from reference TRBV19 and TRBJ2-7, is DGGITQSPKYLFRKEGQNVTLSCEQNLNHDAMYWYRQDPGQGLRLIYYSQIVNDFQKGDIAEGYSVSREKKESFPLTVTSAQKNPTAFYLCASSNDITYEQYFGPGTRLTVT.